This T cell receptor beta chain was sequenced in a study of T-cell memory formation after mild COVID-19. TCRdb re-derived calls from the 5' RACE reads in MiXCR, one entry per CDR3 protein. There are over 150,000 distinct CDR3 sequences in the sample; 18% occur only once, and about 4% lies in the top ten. This CDR3 contains 16 residues. Trimming stripped 3 bases from V and 0 bases from J, with 13 bases between. Germline V gives CDR1 SGHRS, CDR2 YFSETQ. Findings of the study overall: Day 15 to 85 contractors were CD4/CD8 balanced; later expanders leaned CD4+.

Concerning this clonotype itself: The antigen is undetermined.

Sample: PBMCs or a T cell subset sorted from them (not recorded which). The chain employs TRBV5-1 and TRBJ2-1; a possible D gene is TRBD2 (6 bases). The sequence came from a man aged 18 to 30 who had mild COVID-19 (a few samples of this study predate the infection). Cell type and time point are not known. CDR3 nucleotide sequence: TGCGCCAGCAGCTCCCTAGCGTTTAGCTCCTACAATGAGCAGTTCTTC. Translating it yields CASSSLAFSSYNEQFF.